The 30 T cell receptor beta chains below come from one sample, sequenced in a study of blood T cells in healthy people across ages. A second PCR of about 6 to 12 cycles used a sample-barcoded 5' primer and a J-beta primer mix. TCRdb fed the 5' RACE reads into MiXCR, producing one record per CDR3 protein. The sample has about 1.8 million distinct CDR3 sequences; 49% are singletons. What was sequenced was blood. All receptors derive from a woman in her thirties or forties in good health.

DNA for the CDR3: TGTGCCAGCAGCTTACCCGCCGGAAGGCCGGGCGAGGTCAGCACAGATACGCAGTATTTT. It translates to CASSLPAGRPGEVSTDTQYF. The V gene is TRBV7-6, the J gene TRBJ2-3; D uncertain. Germline V lookup: CDR1 SGHVS, CDR2 FNYEAQ. Deletions cut 2 bases from V and 0 bases from J, with 24 bases between. CDR3 length: 20 residues.

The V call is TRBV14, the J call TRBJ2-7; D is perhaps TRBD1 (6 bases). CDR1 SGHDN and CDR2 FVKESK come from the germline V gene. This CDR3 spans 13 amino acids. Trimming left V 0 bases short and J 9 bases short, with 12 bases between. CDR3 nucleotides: TGTGCCAGCAGCCAAGATCAGGGGCGCGGGCAGTACTTC. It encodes CASSQDQGRGQYF.

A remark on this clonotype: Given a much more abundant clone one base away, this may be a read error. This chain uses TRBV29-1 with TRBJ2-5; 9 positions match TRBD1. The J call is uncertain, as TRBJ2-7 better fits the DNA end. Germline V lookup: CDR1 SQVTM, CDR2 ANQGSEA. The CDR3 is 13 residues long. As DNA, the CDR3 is TGCAGCGTTGAGCCGACAGGGGGGCACGAGCAGTACTTC. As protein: CSVEPTGGHEQYF.

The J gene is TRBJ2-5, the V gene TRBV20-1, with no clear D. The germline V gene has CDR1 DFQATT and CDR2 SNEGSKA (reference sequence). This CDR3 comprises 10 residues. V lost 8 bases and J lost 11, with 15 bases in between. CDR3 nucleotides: TGCAGTCCAATGCGCGATGAGCAGTACTTC. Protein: CSPMRDEQYF.

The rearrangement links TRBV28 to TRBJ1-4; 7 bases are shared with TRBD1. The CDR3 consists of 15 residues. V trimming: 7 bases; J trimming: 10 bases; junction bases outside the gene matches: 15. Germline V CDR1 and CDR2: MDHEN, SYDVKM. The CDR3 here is CASKDPQGMKVKLFF. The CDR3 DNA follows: TGTGCCAGCAAAGACCCACAGGGGATGAAAGTAAAACTGTTTTTT.

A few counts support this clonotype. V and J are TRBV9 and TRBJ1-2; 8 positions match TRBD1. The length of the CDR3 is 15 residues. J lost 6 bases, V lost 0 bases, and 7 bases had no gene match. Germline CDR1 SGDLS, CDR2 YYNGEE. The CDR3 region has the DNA TGTGCCAGCAGCGTAGACCCCAAACAGGGGGATGGCTACACCTTC. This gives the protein CASSVDPKQGDGYTF.

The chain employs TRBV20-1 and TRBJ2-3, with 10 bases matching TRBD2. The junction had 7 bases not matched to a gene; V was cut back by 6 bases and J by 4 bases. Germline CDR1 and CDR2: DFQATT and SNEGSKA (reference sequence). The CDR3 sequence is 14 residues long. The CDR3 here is CSALAGGVSDTQYF. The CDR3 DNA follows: TGCAGTGCCTTAGCGGGGGGCGTGTCAGATACGCAGTATTTT.

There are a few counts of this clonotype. The CDR3 bases are TGTGCCAGCACCCCGGGGAGGGGTACGACCCAGTACTTC. Translated: CASTPGRGTTQYF. V usage is TRBV6-1 and J usage is TRBJ2-5; 7 nucleotides match TRBD2. Germline values: CDR1 MNHNS, CDR2 SASEGT. The CDR3 spans 13 residues. Trimming took 7 bases from V and 7 from J; bases not matched to a gene: 9.

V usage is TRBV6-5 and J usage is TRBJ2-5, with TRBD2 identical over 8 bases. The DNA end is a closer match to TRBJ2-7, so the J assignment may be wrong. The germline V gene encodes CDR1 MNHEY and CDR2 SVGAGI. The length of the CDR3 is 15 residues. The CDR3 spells CASRNLVGGEYEQYF. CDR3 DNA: TGTGCCAGCAGAAACCTGGTCGGGGGGGAGTACGAGCAGTACTTC.

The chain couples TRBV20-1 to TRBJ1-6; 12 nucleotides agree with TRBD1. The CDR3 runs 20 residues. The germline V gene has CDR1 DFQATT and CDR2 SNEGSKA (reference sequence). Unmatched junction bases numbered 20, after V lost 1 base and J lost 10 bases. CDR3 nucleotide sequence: TGCAGTGCTAGAGCGAGAGAGTCCGGGACAGGGGGCAGATGGTGGTCACCCCTCCACTTT. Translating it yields CSARARESGTGGRWWSPLHF.

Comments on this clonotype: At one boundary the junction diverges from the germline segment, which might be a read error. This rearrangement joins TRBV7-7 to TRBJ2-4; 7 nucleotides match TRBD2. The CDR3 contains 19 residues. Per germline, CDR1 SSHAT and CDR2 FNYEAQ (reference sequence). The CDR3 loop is CASSLVSRGEDSAKNIQYF. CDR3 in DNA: TGTGCTAGCAGCTTAGTTTCCCGGGGGGAAGACTCAGCCAAAAACATTCAGTACTTC.

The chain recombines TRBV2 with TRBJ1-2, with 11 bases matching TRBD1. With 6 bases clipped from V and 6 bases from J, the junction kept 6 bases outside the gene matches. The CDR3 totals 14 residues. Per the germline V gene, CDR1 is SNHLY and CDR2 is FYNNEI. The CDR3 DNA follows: TGTGCCAGCAGAAGCGGACAGGGGGCGGATGGCTACACCTTC. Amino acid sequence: CASRSGQGADGYTF.

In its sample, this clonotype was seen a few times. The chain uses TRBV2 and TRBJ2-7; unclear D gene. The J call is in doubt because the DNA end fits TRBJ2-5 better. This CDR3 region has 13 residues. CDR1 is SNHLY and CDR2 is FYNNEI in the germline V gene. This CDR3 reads CASRLDAQETQYF. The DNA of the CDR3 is TGTGCCAGCAGGCTGGACGCACAAGAGACCCAGTACTTC.

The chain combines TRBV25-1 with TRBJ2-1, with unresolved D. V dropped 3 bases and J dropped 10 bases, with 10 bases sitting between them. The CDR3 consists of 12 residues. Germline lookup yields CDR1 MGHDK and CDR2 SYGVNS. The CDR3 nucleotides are TGTGCCAGCAGTGACACCTCTCAAGAGCAGTTCTTC. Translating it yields CASSDTSQEQFF.

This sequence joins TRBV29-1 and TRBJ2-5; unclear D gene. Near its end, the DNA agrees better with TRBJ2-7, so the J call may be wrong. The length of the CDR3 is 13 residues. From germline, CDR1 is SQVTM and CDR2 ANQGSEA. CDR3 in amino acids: CSVEGPAGYEQYF. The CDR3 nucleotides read TGCAGCGTTGAAGGCCCCGCTGGGTACGAGCAGTACTTC.

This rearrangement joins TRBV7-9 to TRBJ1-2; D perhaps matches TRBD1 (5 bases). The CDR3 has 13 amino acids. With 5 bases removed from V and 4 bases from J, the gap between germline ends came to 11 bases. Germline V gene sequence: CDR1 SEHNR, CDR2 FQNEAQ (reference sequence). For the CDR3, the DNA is TGTGCCAGCAGCCCGCTTCAGGGCTATGGCTACACCTTC. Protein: CASSPLQGYGYTF.

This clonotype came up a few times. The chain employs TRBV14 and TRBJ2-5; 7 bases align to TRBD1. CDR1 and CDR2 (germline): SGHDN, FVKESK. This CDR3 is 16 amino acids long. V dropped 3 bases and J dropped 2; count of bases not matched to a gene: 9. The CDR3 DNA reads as TGTGCCAGCAGCCACCACAGGGGCCTAAGACAAGAGACCCAGTACTTC. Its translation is CASSHHRGLRQETQYF. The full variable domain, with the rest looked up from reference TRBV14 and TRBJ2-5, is EAGVTQFPSHSVIEKGQTVTLRCDPISGHDNLYWYRRVMGKEIKFLLHFVKESKQDESGMPNNRFLAERTGGTYSTLKVQPAELEDSGVYFCASSHHRGLRQETQYFGPGTRLLVL.

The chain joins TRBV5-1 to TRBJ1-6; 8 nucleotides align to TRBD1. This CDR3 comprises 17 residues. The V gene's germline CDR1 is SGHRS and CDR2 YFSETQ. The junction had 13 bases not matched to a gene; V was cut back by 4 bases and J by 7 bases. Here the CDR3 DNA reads TGCGCCAGCAGCCTGGGGGACAGGCCGACATCAAATTCACCCCTCCACTTT. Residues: CASSLGDRPTSNSPLHF.

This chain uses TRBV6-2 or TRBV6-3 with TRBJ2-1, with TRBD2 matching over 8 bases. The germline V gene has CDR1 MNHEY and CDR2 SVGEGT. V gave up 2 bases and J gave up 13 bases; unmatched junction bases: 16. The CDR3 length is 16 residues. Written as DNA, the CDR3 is TGTGCCAGCAGTTACCGACCGCGGGGGGTAATAAAGACCCAGTTCTTC. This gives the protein CASSYRPRGVIKTQFF.

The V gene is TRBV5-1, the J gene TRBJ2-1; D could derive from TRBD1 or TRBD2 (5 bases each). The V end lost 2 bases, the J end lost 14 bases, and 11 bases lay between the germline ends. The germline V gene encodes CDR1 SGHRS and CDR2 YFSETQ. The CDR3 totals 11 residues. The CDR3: CASSLGTVKFF. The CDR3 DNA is TGCGCCAGCAGCTTAGGGACGGTCAAGTTCTTC.

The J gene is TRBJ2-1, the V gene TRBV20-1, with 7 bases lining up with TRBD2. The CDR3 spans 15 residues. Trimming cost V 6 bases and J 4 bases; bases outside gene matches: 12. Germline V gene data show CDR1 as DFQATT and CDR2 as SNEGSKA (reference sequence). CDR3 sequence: CSAVERDLLYNEQFF. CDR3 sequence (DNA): TGCAGTGCAGTCGAGCGGGACCTATTATACAATGAGCAGTTCTTC.

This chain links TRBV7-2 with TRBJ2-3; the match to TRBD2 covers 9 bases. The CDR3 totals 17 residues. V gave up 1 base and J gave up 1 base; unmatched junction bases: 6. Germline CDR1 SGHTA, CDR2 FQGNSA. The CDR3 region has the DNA TGTGCCAGCAGCTTAGTGCGGGGGGGCTTTCGCACAGATACGCAGTATTTT. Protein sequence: CASSLVRGGFRTDTQYF.

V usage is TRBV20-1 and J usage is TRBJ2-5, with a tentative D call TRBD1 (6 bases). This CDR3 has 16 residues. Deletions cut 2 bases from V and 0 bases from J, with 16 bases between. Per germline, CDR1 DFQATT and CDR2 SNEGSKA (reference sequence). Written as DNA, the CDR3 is TGCAGTGCTAGACCCGACAGGTACTGGTACCAAGAGACCCAGTACTTC. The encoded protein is CSARPDRYWYQETQYF.

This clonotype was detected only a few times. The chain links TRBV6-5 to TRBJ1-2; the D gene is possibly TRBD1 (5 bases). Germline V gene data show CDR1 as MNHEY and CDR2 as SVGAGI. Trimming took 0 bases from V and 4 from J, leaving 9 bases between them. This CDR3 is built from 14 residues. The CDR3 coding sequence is TGTGCCAGCAGTTACTCGAGAGGGACCTATGGCTACACCTTC. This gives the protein CASSYSRGTYGYTF.

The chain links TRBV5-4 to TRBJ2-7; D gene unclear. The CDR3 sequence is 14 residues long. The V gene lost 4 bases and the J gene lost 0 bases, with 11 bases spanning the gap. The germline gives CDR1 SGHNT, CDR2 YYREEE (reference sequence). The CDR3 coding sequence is TGTGCCAGCAGCGGGCCCGACTCCTCCTACGAGCAGTACTTC. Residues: CASSGPDSSYEQYF.

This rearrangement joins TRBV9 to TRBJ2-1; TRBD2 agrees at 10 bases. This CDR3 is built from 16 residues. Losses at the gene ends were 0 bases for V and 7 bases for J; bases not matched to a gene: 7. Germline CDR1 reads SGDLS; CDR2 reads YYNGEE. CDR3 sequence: CASSVGERGGINEQFF. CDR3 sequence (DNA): TGTGCCAGCAGCGTAGGGGAGCGGGGGGGCATTAATGAGCAGTTCTTC.

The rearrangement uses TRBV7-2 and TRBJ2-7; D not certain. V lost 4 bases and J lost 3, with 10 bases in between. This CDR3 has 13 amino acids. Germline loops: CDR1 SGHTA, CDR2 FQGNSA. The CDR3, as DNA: TGTGCCAGCAGCTCGAACGTTCGCTACGAGCAGTACTTC. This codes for CASSSNVRYEQYF.

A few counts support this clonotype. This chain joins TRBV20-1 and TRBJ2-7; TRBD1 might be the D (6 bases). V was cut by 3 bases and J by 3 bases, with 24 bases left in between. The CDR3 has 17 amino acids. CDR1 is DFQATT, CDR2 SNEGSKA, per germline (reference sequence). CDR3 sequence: CSASPSGGALPYYEQYF. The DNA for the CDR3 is TGCAGTGCTAGTCCTTCTGGGGGCGCCTTACCTTACTACGAGCAGTACTTC.

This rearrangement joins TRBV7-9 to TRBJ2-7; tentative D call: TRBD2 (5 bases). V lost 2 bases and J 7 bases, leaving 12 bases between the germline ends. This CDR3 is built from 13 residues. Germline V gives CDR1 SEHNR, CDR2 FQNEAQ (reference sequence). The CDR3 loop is CASSLQASSEQYF. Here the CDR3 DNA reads TGTGCCAGCAGCTTACAAGCTAGCTCGGAGCAGTACTTC.

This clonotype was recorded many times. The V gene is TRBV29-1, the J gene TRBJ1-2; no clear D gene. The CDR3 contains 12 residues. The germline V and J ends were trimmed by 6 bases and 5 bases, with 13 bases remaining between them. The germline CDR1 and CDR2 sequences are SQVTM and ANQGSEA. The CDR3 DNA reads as TGCAGCGTGATCAGGACGGATTATGGCTACACCTTC. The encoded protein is CSVIRTDYGYTF.